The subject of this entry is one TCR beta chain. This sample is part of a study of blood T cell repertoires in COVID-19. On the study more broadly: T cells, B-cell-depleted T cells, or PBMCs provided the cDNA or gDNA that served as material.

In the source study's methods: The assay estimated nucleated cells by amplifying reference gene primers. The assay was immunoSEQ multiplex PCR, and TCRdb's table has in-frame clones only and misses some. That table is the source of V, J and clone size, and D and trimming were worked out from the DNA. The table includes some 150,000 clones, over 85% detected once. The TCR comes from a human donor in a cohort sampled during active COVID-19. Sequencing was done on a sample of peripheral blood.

The CDR3 nucleotides are TGTGCCAGCAGCGTAATGCTGGGACAGAGCACAGATACGCAGTATTTT. It encodes CASSVMLGQSTDTQYF. The gene calls are TRBV9 and TRBJ2-3; TRBD1 matches 7 bases. The CDR3 length is 16 residues. The ends lost 1 base at V and 0 bases at J; junction bases unmatched: 5. CDR1 and CDR2 (germline): SGDLS, YYNGEE.